The 18 T cell receptor beta chains listed next were all sequenced from one sample in a study of blood T cell repertoires in COVID-19. Assay used: immunoSEQ multiplex PCR; TCRdb lists only in-frame clones, some missing. Counted here are roughly 130,000 clones, 70% to 85% occurring once; the ten biggest clones make up more than 9%. The specimen sequenced was peripheral blood. Receptors originate from a woman aged 55-70 years with acute or convalescent COVID-19.

CDR3 coding DNA: TGTGCCAGCAGCTTGACCTCCAGACTTGGCCAGATCGGAAACACCATATATTTT. Translation gives CASSLTSRLGQIGNTIYF. The chain employs TRBV5-6 and TRBJ1-3; D gene unclear. There are 18 residues in the CDR3. Between the trimmed V and J ends, which lost 1 base and 4 bases, there was a span of 21 bases. Germline V gene sequence: CDR1 SGHDT, CDR2 YYEEEE.

The genes are TRBV7-3 and TRBJ2-3, with 7 bases identical to TRBD1. Per the germline V gene, CDR1 is SGHTA and CDR2 is FQGTGA. V shed 6 bases and J 4 bases; nucleotides not matched to a gene: 7. This CDR3 contains 14 residues. CDR3 residues: CASSRDRASDTQYF. DNA of the CDR3: TGTGCCAGCAGTCGTGACAGGGCCTCAGATACGCAGTATTTT.

The V and J genes are TRBV5-6 and TRBJ1-3; D gene unclear. Germline values: CDR1 SGHDT, CDR2 YYEEEE. This CDR3 comprises 14 residues. Trimming pared 1 base from V and 0 bases from J, leaving 5 bases between. The CDR3 loop is CASSLLSSGNTIYF. The DNA of the CDR3 is TGTGCCAGCAGCTTGCTAAGCTCTGGAAACACCATATATTTT.

V is TRBV30 and J is TRBJ1-1; D is perhaps TRBD1 (5 bases). Germline V gene sequence: CDR1 GTSNPN, CDR2 SVGIG (reference sequence). V was pared by 0 bases and J by 4 bases, with 12 bases between. CDR3 length: 14 amino acids. DNA of the CDR3: TGTGCCTGGAGTGTAAAAACGGGGGTCACTGAAGCTTTCTTT. Its protein is CAWSVKTGVTEAFF.

This clone was observed a handful of times. CDR3 region: CASSPGEQGSDTQYF. CDR3 DNA: TGCGCCAGCAGCCCGGGGGAACAGGGGTCAGATACGCAGTATTTT. The rearrangement joins TRBV4-1 to TRBJ2-3, with D perhaps TRBD1 (7 bases). Germline CDR1 is MGHRA and CDR2 is YSYEKL. The CDR3 has 15 residues. Trimming cost V 4 bases and J 4 bases, with 15 bases left between them.

The genes are TRBV30 and TRBJ1-6, with D unclear. The CDR3 spans 12 residues. Trimming cost V 4 bases and J 3 bases, with 4 bases left between them. Germline assignment: CDR1 GTSNPN and CDR2 SVGIG (reference sequence). The CDR3 bases are TGTGCCTGGAACTACTATAATTCACCCCTCCACTTT. This encodes CAWNYYNSPLHF.

The chain employs TRBV7-8 and TRBJ1-1, with D tentatively TRBD1 (5 bases). This CDR3 is built from 14 residues. Germline CDR1 is SGHVS and CDR2 is FQNEAQ. V gave up 2 bases and J gave up 4 bases, with 11 bases separating them. The CDR3 DNA follows: TGTGCCAGCAGCTTATCCCTCAGGGCCACTGAAGCTTTCTTT. Protein product: CASSLSLRATEAFF.

V and J are TRBV19 and TRBJ1-1; 8 bases are a match to TRBD1. Trimming removed 5 bases from V and 6 bases from J; junction bases left unmatched: 8. The germline CDR1 and CDR2 sequences are LNHDA and SQIVND (reference sequence). The CDR3 loop spans 14 amino acids. Here the CDR3 reads CASSRAGGMAEAFF. The CDR3 DNA sequence: TGTGCCAGTAGTCGGGCAGGGGGCATGGCTGAAGCTTTCTTT. Based on the CDR3 plus reference TRBV19 and TRBJ1-1, the full variable domain is DGGITQSPKYLFRKEGQNVTLSCEQNLNHDAMYWYRQDPGQGLRLIYYSQIVNDFQKGDIAEGYSVSREKKESFPLTVTSAQKNPTAFYLCASSRAGGMAEAFFGQGTRLTVV.

The CDR3 loop is CASSLGTSGTDTQYF. The CDR3 nucleotides are TGTGCCAGCAGCTTGGGGACTAGCGGGACAGATACGCAGTATTTT. The chain links TRBV7-9 to TRBJ2-3, with 12 bases lining up with TRBD2. V dropped 3 bases and J dropped 3; count of bases not matched to a gene: 1. Germline V gives CDR1 SEHNR, CDR2 FQNEAQ (reference sequence). The CDR3 contains 15 residues.

CDR3 sequence (DNA): TGTGCCAGCAGCTTAGGTGGGAGCGGAAGTGAGCCCCAGCATTTT. Protein product: CASSLGGSGSEPQHF. J is TRBJ1-5 and V is TRBV7-9; D is unresolved. Germline lookup yields CDR1 SEHNR and CDR2 FQNEAQ (reference sequence). The ends were cut back, 1 base at V and 8 bases at J, with 15 bases in the middle. The CDR3 is 15 residues long.

The rearrangement links TRBV27 to TRBJ2-6; D is unresolved. The CDR3 is 12 amino acids. Trimming removed 10 bases from V and 0 bases from J, with 4 bases in between. Germline values: CDR1 MNHEY, CDR2 SMNVEV (reference sequence). In DNA, the CDR3 is TGTGCCACCAACTCTGGGGCCAACGTCCTGACTTTC. Translated: CATNSGANVLTF.

A single count supports this clone. This chain joins TRBV6-4 and TRBJ2-2, with TRBD2 as a possible D gene (5 bases). V lost 5 bases, J lost 4 bases, and 11 bases lay in between. This CDR3 has 14 amino acids. Germline V gives CDR1 MRHNA, CDR2 SNTAGT. The CDR3 loop reads CASSPDYLTGELFF. CDR3 bases: TGTGCCAGCAGTCCCGACTACCTCACCGGGGAGCTGTTTTTT.

This chain links TRBV5-1 with TRBJ1-1; D might be TRBD1 (5 bases). This CDR3 contains 13 residues. V lost 1 base and J lost 6, with 10 bases in between. Germline-derived CDR1 and CDR2 are SGHRS and YFSETQ. In DNA, the CDR3 is TGCGCCAGCAGCTTGAACGCGGGGGCTGAAGCTTTCTTT. Residues: CASSLNAGAEAFF.

The V gene is TRBV5-5, the J gene TRBJ1-2, with 8 bases lining up with TRBD1. CDR3 length equals 16 residues. V shed 4 bases, J shed 6 bases, and the junction held 14 bases outside the gene matches. Germline assignment: CDR1 SGHKS and CDR2 YYEKEE (reference sequence). The CDR3 protein is CASSVGSSTGGDGYTF. The CDR3 nucleotides are TGTGCCAGCAGCGTGGGGTCCTCTACAGGGGGAGATGGCTACACCTTC.

The chain recombines TRBV7-9 with TRBJ1-3; the D is unclear. The CDR3 runs to 15 residues. The V end lost 3 bases, the J end lost 4 bases, and 13 bases lay between the germline ends. Germline V gene data show CDR1 as SEHNR and CDR2 as FQNEAQ (reference sequence). In DNA form, the CDR3 reads TGTGCCAGCAGCTTCCCCTCGGGGATAGGAAACACCATATATTTT. Encoded protein: CASSFPSGIGNTIYF.

The chain is built from TRBV12-3 or TRBV12-4 and TRBJ1-5; D ambiguous. Trimming pared 6 bases from V and 8 bases from J, leaving 11 bases between. The CDR3 runs 12 residues. The CDR3 sequence is CASSKSYEPQHF. The CDR3, as DNA: TGTGCCAGCAGCAAATCCTATGAGCCCCAGCATTTT.

This rearrangement joins TRBV10-3 to TRBJ2-1; D might be TRBD2 (7 bases). The CDR3 has 15 amino acids. Looked up from germline, CDR1 is ENHRY and CDR2 is SYGVKD. Trimming removed 3 bases from V and 4 bases from J, with 13 bases in between. For the CDR3, the DNA is TGTGCCATCAGTGAAGGGGGGGGTATATACAATGAGCAGTTCTTC. The encoded protein is CAISEGGGIYNEQFF.

The chain couples TRBV5-6 to TRBJ1-1, with 10 bases identical to TRBD1. Germline V gene sequence: CDR1 SGHDT, CDR2 YYEEEE. The CDR3 totals 19 residues. J lost 2 bases, V lost 2 bases, and 15 bases had no gene match. This CDR3 is CASSFLGSGQGGANTEAFF. Here the CDR3 DNA reads TGTGCCAGCAGCTTCCTGGGGTCCGGACAGGGGGGAGCCAACACTGAAGCTTTCTTT.